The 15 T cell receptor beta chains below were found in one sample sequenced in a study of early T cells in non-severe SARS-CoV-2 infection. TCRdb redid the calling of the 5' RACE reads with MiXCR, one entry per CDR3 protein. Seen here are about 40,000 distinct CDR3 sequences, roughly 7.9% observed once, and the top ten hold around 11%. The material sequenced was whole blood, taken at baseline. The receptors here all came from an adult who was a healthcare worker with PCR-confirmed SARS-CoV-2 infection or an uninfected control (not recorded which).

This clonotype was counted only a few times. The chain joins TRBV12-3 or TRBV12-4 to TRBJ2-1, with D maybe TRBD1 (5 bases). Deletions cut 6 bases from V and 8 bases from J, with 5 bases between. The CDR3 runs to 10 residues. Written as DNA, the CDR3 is TGTGCCAGCAGGGGGCATGAGCAGTTCTTC. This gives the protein CASRGHEQFF.

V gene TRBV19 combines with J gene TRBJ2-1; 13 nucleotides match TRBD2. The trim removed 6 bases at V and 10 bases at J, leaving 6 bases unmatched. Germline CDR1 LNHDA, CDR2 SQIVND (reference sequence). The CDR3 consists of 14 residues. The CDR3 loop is CASSGTSGAPEQFF. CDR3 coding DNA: TGTGCCAGTAGCGGGACTAGCGGGGCGCCGGAGCAGTTCTTC.

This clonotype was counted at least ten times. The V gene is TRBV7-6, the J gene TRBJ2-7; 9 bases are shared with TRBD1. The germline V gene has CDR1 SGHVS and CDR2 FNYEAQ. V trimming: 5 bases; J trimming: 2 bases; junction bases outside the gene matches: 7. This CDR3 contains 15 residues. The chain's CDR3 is CASSRTGGGTYEQYF. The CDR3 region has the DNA TGTGCCAGCAGCCGCACAGGGGGCGGTACCTACGAGCAGTACTTC.

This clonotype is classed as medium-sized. DNA for the CDR3: TGTGCCAGCAGCGAACCCTACGGCGGGGGGGCGGCTACGCGGTTCTTC. Translated: CASSEPYGGGAATRFF. The V and J genes are TRBV9 and TRBJ2-1; TRBD2 aligns across 9 bases. The V gene end was trimmed by 3 bases and the J gene end by 15 bases; junction bases not matched to a gene: 19. CDR1 is SGDLS, CDR2 YYNGEE, per germline. The length of the CDR3 is 16 residues.

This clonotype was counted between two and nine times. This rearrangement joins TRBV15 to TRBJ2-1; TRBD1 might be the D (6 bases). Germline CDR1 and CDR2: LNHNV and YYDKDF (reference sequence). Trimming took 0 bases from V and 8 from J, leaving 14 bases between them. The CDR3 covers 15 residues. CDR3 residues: CATSRERTANHEQFF. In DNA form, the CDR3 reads TGTGCCACCAGCAGAGAAAGGACAGCGAACCATGAGCAGTTCTTC.

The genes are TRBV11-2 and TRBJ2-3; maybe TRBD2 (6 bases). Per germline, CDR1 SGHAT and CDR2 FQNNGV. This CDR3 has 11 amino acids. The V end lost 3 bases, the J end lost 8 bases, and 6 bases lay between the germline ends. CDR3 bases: TGTGCCAGCAGCTTCGGGGGTACGCAGTATTTT. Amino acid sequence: CASSFGGTQYF.

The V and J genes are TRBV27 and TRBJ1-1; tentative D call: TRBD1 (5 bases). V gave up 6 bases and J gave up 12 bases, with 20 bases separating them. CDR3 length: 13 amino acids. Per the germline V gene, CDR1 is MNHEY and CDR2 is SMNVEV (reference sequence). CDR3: CASSLIPGRGSFF. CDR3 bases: TGTGCCAGCAGCTTGATTCCGGGACGGGGGTCTTTCTTT.

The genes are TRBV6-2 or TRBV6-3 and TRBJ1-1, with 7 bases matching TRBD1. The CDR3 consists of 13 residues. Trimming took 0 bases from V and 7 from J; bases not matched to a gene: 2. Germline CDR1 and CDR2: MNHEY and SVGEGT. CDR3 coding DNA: TGTGCCAGCAGTTACTCGGGACAGCTTGAAGCTTTCTTT. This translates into CASSYSGQLEAFF.

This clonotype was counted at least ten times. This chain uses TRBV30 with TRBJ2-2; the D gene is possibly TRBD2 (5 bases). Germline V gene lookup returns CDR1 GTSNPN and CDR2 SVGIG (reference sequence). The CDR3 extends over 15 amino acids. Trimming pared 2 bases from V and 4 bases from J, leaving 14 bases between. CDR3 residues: CAWSPTGSGTGELFF. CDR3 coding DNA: TGTGCCTGGAGTCCCACGGGGTCAGGCACCGGGGAGCTGTTTTTT.

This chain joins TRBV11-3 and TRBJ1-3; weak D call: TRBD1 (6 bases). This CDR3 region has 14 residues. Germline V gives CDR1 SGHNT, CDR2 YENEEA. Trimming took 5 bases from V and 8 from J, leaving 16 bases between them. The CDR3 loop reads CASSERGDQDTIYF. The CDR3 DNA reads TGTGCCAGCAGCGAGAGGGGGGATCAAGACACCATATATTTT.

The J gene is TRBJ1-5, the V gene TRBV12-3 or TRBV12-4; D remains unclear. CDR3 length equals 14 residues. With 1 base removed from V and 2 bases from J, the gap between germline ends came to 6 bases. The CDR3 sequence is CASSLGDGNQPQHF. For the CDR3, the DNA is TGTGCCAGCAGTTTAGGGGATGGCAATCAGCCCCAGCATTTT.

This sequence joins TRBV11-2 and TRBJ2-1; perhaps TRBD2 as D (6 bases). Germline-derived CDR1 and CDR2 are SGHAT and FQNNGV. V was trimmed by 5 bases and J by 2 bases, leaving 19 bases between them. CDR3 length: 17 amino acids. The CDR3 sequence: CASSPPAGLPAYNEQFF. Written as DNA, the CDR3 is TGTGCCAGCAGCCCCCCCGCGGGGCTCCCCGCCTACAATGAGCAGTTCTTC.

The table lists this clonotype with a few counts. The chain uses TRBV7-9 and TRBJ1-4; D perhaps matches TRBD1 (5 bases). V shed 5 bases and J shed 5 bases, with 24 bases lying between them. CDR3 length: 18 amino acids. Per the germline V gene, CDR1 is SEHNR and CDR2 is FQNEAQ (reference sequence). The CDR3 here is CASSRVWTDRGPNEKLFF. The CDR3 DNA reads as TGTGCCAGCAGCCGCGTCTGGACGGACCGGGGCCCCAATGAAAAACTGTTTTTT.

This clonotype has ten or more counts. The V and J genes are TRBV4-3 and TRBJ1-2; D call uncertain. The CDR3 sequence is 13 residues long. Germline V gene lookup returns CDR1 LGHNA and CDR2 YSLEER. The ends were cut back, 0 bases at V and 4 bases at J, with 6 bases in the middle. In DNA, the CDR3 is TGCGCCAGCAGCCAAGAAGATGGCTATGGCTACACCTTC. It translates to CASSQEDGYGYTF.

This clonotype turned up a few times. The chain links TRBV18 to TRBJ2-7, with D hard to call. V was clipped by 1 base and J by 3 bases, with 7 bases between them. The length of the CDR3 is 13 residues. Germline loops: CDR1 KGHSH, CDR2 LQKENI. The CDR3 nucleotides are TGTGCCAGCTCACCACAGGATAACTACGAGCAGTACTTC. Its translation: CASSPQDNYEQYF.